In this sample, the clone carrying this T cell receptor beta chain turned up many times. Every patient was untreated before thyroid surgery. The entry originates in a study of metastatic and nonmetastatic thyroid tumors. Overall study: Repertoires from blood and tumor or nodule tissue of malignant and benign thyroid patients were compared.

In the authors' workflow: The authors used CDR3 differences across clinicopathological groups to build a distant-metastasis classifier for papillary thyroid cancer. TCRdb re-called the PCR reads via MiXCR. In this record, the V and J calls reflect TCRdb's handling and not the investigators' own analysis. The sample holds 21,000 or so clones, roughly 27% seen once. Germline CDR1 SNHLY, CDR2 FYNNEI. This CDR3 has 19 amino acids. V lost 5 bases and J 0 bases, leaving 23 bases between the germline ends. This receptor was obtained from a male donor with papillary thyroid cancer or a benign thyroid nodule (not recorded which). Some clones in this sample may be carry-over from other donors' samples. Input material: tumor tissue. The V gene is TRBV2, the J gene TRBJ2-4; either TRBD1 or TRBD2 may fit D (5 bases each). CDR3: CASSTVIGTAPLAKNIQYF. The CDR3 DNA is TGTGCCAGCAGTACCGTAATAGGGACCGCTCCACTAGCCAAAAACATTCAGTACTTC.